This T cell receptor (beta chain) appears in the sequencing data of a study of graft-versus-host responses after intestinal transplantation. Study-wide context: Tacrolimus plus steroids were given to all recipients for about three years, preceded by anti-thymocyte globulin induction. Points from the study as a whole: GvH clones occurred in recipient marrow; some first appeared in ileum or blood.

Assay used: immunoSEQ multiplex PCR; TCRdb lists only in-frame clones, some missing. The sample includes more than 13,000 clones, about 68% seen only once; the top ten take 9%. Germline loops: CDR1 MNHNY, CDR2 SVGAGI (reference sequence). V dropped 5 bases and J dropped 0; count of bases not matched to a gene: 4. The CDR3 is made up of 14 amino acids. Once graft tissue had been processed, intraepithelial and lamina propria lymphocytes were released. As for this clone: Its matching antigen is unknown.

This clonotype was sampled from a human patient who received an intestinal transplant, so some T cells may come from the graft donor. The V call is TRBV6-6, the J call TRBJ2-7, with TRBD1 identical over 7 bases. Here the sequenced sample was ileum tissue, taken around 95 weeks after intestinal transplantation. In nucleotides, the CDR3 is TGTGCCAGCAGTCTGAGGGACAGCTCCTACGAGCAGTACTTC. Amino acids: CASSLRDSSYEQYF.